Shown below are 26 T cell receptor beta chains from a single sample sequenced in a study of cytomegalovirus exposure and HLA in healthy donors. The PCR employed 60 Vbeta primers together with 13 Jbeta primers. Here immunoSEQ multiplex PCR was the method, and the copy in TCRdb shows in-frame clones only, minus some. The sample carries about 100,000 clones, 10% recorded once. Specimen: PBMCs. These receptors all stem from a man aged 35-49 years in good health and CMV-seropositive.

The V call is TRBV6-1, the J call TRBJ1-1; D gene uncertain. CDR1 MNHNS and CDR2 SASEGT come from the germline V gene. The CDR3 extends over 13 amino acids. V gave up 8 bases and J gave up 2 bases, with 12 bases separating them. CDR3 in DNA: TGTGCCAGCTGGCCGACGGGTAACACTGAAGCTTTCTTT. The encoded protein is CASWPTGNTEAFF.

Only a few counts were recorded for this clone. CDR3 sequence (DNA): TGTGCCAGCAGGAGGGCTGGGGCCAACGTCCTGACTTTC. It is translated as CASRRAGANVLTF. The chain links TRBV6-5 to TRBJ2-6, with a weak D call TRBD2 (5 bases). The CDR3 covers 13 residues. Germline V lookup: CDR1 MNHEY, CDR2 SVGAGI. Trimming removed 6 bases from V and 2 bases from J, with 5 bases in between.

This clone has a handful of counts. The rearrangement uses TRBV4-3 and TRBJ2-3; TRBD1 agrees at 7 bases. V was clipped by 2 bases and J by 6 bases; unmatched bases: 2. The CDR3 is 13 amino acids. Germline-derived CDR1 and CDR2 are LGHNA and YSLEER. CDR3 nucleotide sequence: TGCGCCAGCAGCCAACAACAGGGGGATACGCAGTATTTT. Protein sequence: CASSQQQGDTQYF.

The V call is TRBV7-3, the J call TRBJ2-1; 8 nucleotides match TRBD2. Unmatched junction bases numbered 10, after V lost 2 bases and J lost 4 bases. Germline V gene lookup returns CDR1 SGHTA and CDR2 FQGTGA. This CDR3 contains 17 residues. CDR3 bases: TGTGCCAGCAGCTTACACCCAACTAGCGGTTCGTACAATGAGCAGTTCTTC. Protein sequence: CASSLHPTSGSYNEQFF.

The chain uses TRBV5-1 and TRBJ2-5; weak D call: TRBD1 (6 bases). V lost 0 bases and J lost 5, with 14 bases in between. Germline values: CDR1 SGHRS, CDR2 YFSETQ. There are 15 residues in the CDR3. CDR3 DNA: TGCGCCAGCAGCTTGGAGGCAGGGGAGTATGAGACCCAGTACTTC. Amino acids: CASSLEAGEYETQYF.

This clone has just a few counts. The chain employs TRBV7-9 and TRBJ2-1; 9 bases line up with TRBD1. CDR3 size: 15 residues. The germline gives CDR1 SEHNR, CDR2 FQNEAQ (reference sequence). V shed 5 bases, J shed 8 bases, and the junction held 10 bases outside the gene matches. CDR3 amino acids: CASSRGTGPFDEQFF. CDR3 sequence (DNA): TGTGCCAGCAGCCGTGGGACAGGGCCGTTCGATGAGCAGTTCTTC.

This chain connects TRBV6-5 to TRBJ1-5; the D is unclear. V lost 6 bases, J lost 4 bases, and 10 bases lay in between. The CDR3 extends over 13 amino acids. Germline V gene lookup returns CDR1 MNHEY and CDR2 SVGAGI. The CDR3 loop reads CASRAAPNQPQHF. The CDR3 nucleotides read TGTGCCAGCAGGGCAGCGCCTAATCAGCCCCAGCATTTT.

This rearrangement joins TRBV7-8 to TRBJ2-3, with TRBD2 identical over 12 bases. Germline lookup yields CDR1 SGHVS and CDR2 FQNEAQ. Germline trimming cut 2 bases from V and 2 bases from J; bases unmatched to any gene: 5. The CDR3 runs to 17 residues. The chain's CDR3 is CASSLRTSGTTTDTQYF. CDR3 nucleotides: TGTGCCAGCAGCTTAAGGACTAGCGGGACTACCACAGATACGCAGTATTTT.

The chain employs TRBV6-4 and TRBJ2-1, with 11 bases matching TRBD2. The CDR3 has 16 amino acids. V dropped 2 bases and J dropped 3; count of bases not matched to a gene: 3. Germline lookup yields CDR1 MRHNA and CDR2 SNTAGT. CDR3 amino acids: CASSDQLAGDYNEQFF. CDR3 bases: TGTGCCAGCAGTGACCAACTAGCGGGAGACTACAATGAGCAGTTCTTC.

This clone has a handful of counts. The rearrangement uses TRBV29-1 and TRBJ2-1; TRBD1 agrees at 7 bases. The CDR3 has 12 amino acids. Germline V gives CDR1 SQVTM, CDR2 ANQGSEA. V lost 4 bases, J lost 15 bases, and 12 bases stayed unmatched. The CDR3 DNA follows: TGCAGCGTTGTGACAGGGTCAGACTCACCGTTCTTC. It is translated as CSVVTGSDSPFF.

The chain uses TRBV27 and TRBJ2-5; tentatively, D is TRBD2 (6 bases). The CDR3 covers 13 residues. Germline CDR1 and CDR2: MNHEY and SMNVEV (reference sequence). Trimming removed 5 bases at V and 5 bases at J, with 12 bases between. The CDR3 nucleotides read TGTGCCAGCAGTCCCGGGCTAGCGGAGACCCAGTACTTC. This gives the protein CASSPGLAETQYF.

V gene TRBV4-1 combines with J gene TRBJ2-7; 7 positions match TRBD2. Germline lookup yields CDR1 MGHRA and CDR2 YSYEKL. V lost 0 bases, J lost 2 bases, and 4 bases stayed unmatched. The CDR3 has 15 amino acids. CDR3 residues: CASSQERSGTYEQYF. CDR3 bases: TGCGCCAGCAGCCAAGAACGCAGCGGGACCTACGAGCAGTACTTC.

The rearrangement uses TRBV11-3 and TRBJ2-1; the match to TRBD2 covers 10 bases. With V trimmed by 6 bases and J by 4 bases, 6 bases remained unmatched. Germline V CDR1 and CDR2: SGHNT, YENEEA. The CDR3 sequence is 15 residues long. The CDR3 loop reads CASSPGLAVYNEQFF. The DNA of the CDR3 is TGTGCCAGCAGTCCAGGACTAGCGGTATACAATGAGCAGTTCTTC.

The CDR3 region is CASRPGTREQFF. The CDR3 DNA follows: TGTGCCAGCAGACCCGGGACACGCGAGCAGTTCTTC. This chain uses TRBV7-9 with TRBJ2-1, with TRBD1 as a possible D gene (6 bases). Germline CDR1 and CDR2: SEHNR and FQNEAQ (reference sequence). V was pared by 6 bases and J by 10 bases, with 13 bases between. The CDR3 contains 12 residues.

The genes are TRBV9 and TRBJ2-7; 9 bases are a match to TRBD2. V lost 4 bases to trimming and J lost 6 bases; unmatched junction nucleotides: 11. The CDR3 contains 15 residues. Germline CDR1 is SGDLS and CDR2 is YYNGEE. In DNA form, the CDR3 reads TGTGCCAGCAGCCCGCTAGCGGGGATGACGGGCGAGCAGTACTTC. Translated: CASSPLAGMTGEQYF.

This clone was seen a few times. The V gene is TRBV19, the J gene TRBJ2-7, with 10 bases lining up with TRBD1. The CDR3 is 15 amino acids. Germline CDR1 and CDR2: LNHDA and SQIVND (reference sequence). V gave up 5 bases and J gave up 5 bases; unmatched junction bases: 9. The CDR3 is CASSPGQGPFHEQYF. The CDR3 bases are TGTGCCAGTAGTCCGGGACAGGGGCCTTTCCACGAGCAGTACTTC.

This clone was picked up a small number of times. The chain links TRBV11-3 to TRBJ1-1; 7 bases are a match to TRBD1. From germline, CDR1 is SGHNT and CDR2 YENEEA. Trimming took 4 bases from V and 2 from J; bases not matched to a gene: 4. The CDR3 runs 14 residues. The CDR3 here is CASSSQGLNTEAFF. The CDR3 DNA follows: TGTGCCAGCAGCTCACAGGGGCTTAACACTGAAGCTTTCTTT.

Notes on this clone: This same CDR3 is encoded by further DNA sequences in the sample. The genes are TRBV5-4 and TRBJ2-1, with 16 positions matching TRBD2. With V trimmed by 4 bases and J by 8 bases, 6 bases remained unmatched. In germline, CDR1 is SGHNT, CDR2 YYREEE (reference sequence). The CDR3 runs to 16 residues. For the CDR3, the DNA is TGTGCCAGCAGCAAGGGACTAGCGGGAGGGCCCGATGAGCAGTTCTTC. Its protein product is CASSKGLAGGPDEQFF. The full variable domain, completed using reference TRBV5-4 and TRBJ2-1, is ETGVTQSPTHLIKTRGQQVTLRCSSQSGHNTVSWYQQALGQGPQFIFQYYREEENGRGNFPPRFSGLQFPNYSSELNVNALELDDSALYLCASSKGLAGGPDEQFFGPGTRLTVL.

V usage is TRBV6-5 and J usage is TRBJ1-1; TRBD1 is a possible D gene (6 bases). The CDR3 totals 14 residues. Per germline, CDR1 MNHEY and CDR2 SVGAGI. Trimming cost V 2 bases and J 5 bases, with 12 bases left between them. CDR3 protein: CASSYRTVGTEAFF. In DNA, the CDR3 is TGTGCCAGCAGTTACCGGACAGTGGGGACTGAAGCTTTCTTT.

This chain uses TRBV6-5 with TRBJ2-7; a weak D match, TRBD1 (5 bases). The V end lost 5 bases, the J end lost 5 bases, and 16 bases lay between the germline ends. CDR1 is MNHEY and CDR2 is SVGAGI in the germline V gene. This CDR3 comprises 14 residues. CDR3: CASSQTERGHEQYF. The CDR3 DNA sequence: TGTGCCAGCAGTCAAACCGAAAGGGGCCACGAGCAGTACTTC.

CDR3 loop: CASSFFVSEQFF. In DNA form, the CDR3 reads TGTGCCAGCAGTTTCTTTGTGAGTGAGCAGTTCTTC. V usage is TRBV28 and J usage is TRBJ2-1; D call uncertain. Germline assignment: CDR1 MDHEN and CDR2 SYDVKM. The ends were cut back, 3 bases at V and 9 bases at J, with 9 bases in the middle. The CDR3 is made up of 12 amino acids.

This clone has only a few counts. The chain links TRBV4-1 to TRBJ1-2; TRBD1 agrees at 7 bases. The CDR3 runs 15 residues. The germline CDR1 and CDR2 sequences are MGHRA and YSYEKL. The trim removed 6 bases at V and 4 bases at J, leaving 11 bases unmatched. CDR3 DNA sequence: TGCGCCAGCAGTCCGCGACAGGGAGAACGCTATGGCTACACCTTC. This sequence encodes CASSPRQGERYGYTF.

This clone was detected a few times. The chain carries TRBV7-9 and TRBJ1-5; D remains unclear. The CDR3 has 13 residues. Germline loops: CDR1 SEHNR, CDR2 FQNEAQ (reference sequence). The V end was cut by 1 base, the J end by 4 bases, with 5 bases between. CDR3 DNA sequence: TGTGCCAGCAGCTTAGGTAGAAATCAGCCCCAGCATTTT. Protein sequence: CASSLGRNQPQHF.

This clone was counted only a few times. The chain uses TRBV5-4 and TRBJ1-3; 8 bases map to TRBD1. Germline V gene sequence: CDR1 SGHNT, CDR2 YYREEE (reference sequence). V lost 4 bases to trimming and J lost 4 bases; unmatched junction nucleotides: 7. This CDR3 region has 15 residues. As DNA, the CDR3 is TGTGCCAGCAGCCCAGGGGGCTTAGAAGGAAACACCATATATTTT. Translating gives CASSPGGLEGNTIYF.

V usage is TRBV7-8 and J usage is TRBJ2-4, with 14 bases fitting TRBD2. The CDR3 totals 18 residues. CDR1 is SGHVS, CDR2 FQNEAQ, per germline. The trim removed 3 bases at V and 9 bases at J, leaving 13 bases unmatched. CDR3 sequence reads: CASSLEGTSGSFRGIQYF. DNA for the CDR3: TGTGCCAGCAGCTTGGAAGGGACTAGCGGGAGTTTTCGGGGCATTCAGTACTTC.

The chain uses TRBV7-3 and TRBJ2-2; tentative D call: TRBD2 (5 bases). Germline CDR1 SGHTA, CDR2 FQGTGA. The length of the CDR3 is 14 residues. The germline V and J ends were trimmed by 3 bases and 4 bases, with 9 bases remaining between them. Written as DNA, the CDR3 is TGTGCCAGCAGCTTCCCAGGAGGCACCGGGGAGCTGTTTTTT. It encodes CASSFPGGTGELFF.